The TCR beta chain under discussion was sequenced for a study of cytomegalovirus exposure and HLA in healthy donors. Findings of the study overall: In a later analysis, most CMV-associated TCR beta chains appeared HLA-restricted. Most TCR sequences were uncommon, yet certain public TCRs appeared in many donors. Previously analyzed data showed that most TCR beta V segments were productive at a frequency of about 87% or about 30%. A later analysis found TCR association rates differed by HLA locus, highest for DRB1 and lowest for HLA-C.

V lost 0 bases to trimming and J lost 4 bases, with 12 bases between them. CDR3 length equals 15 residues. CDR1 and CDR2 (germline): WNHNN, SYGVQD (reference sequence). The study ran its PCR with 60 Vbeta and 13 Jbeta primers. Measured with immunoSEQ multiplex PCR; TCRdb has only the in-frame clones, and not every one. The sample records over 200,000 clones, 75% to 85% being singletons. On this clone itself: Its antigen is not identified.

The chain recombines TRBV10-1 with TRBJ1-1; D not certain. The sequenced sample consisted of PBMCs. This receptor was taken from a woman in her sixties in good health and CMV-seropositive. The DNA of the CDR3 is TGCGCCAGCAGTGAGTCGCAGGCAATTGGCACTGAAGCTTTCTTT. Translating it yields CASSESQAIGTEAFF.